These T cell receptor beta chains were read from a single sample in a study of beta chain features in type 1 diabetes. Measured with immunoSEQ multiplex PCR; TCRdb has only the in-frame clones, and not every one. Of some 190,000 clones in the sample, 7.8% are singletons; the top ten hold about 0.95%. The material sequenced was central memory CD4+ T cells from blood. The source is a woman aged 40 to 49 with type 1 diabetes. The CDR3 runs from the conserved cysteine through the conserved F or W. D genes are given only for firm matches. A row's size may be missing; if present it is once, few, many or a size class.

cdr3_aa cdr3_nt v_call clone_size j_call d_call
CASSPRGGSSYEQYF TGTGCCAGCAGCCCTCGGGGGGGGAGCTCCTACGAGCAGTACTTC TRBV7-2 few TRBJ2-7 TRBD2
CASSRAPNNEQFF TGCGCCAGCAGCCGAGCGCCCAACAATGAGCAGTTCTTC TRBV5-1 few TRBJ2-1 NA
CASTGLREQYF TGTGCCAGCACAGGATTAAGGGAGCAGTACTTC TRBV6-5 few TRBJ2-7 NA
CASSPGRADTEAFF TGTGCCAGCTCACCGGGCAGGGCGGACACTGAAGCTTTCTTT TRBV18 few TRBJ1-1 NA
CASSLVREAHYEQFF TGTGCCAGCAGCTTAGTCCGGGAGGCCCACTATGAGCAGTTCTTC TRBV7-6 NA TRBJ2-1 TRBD2
CASGQGFTNEKLFF TGTGCCAGCGGACAGGGGTTCACTAATGAAAAACTGTTTTTT TRBV28 NA TRBJ1-4 TRBD1
CASSIQTDQLRAFF TGTGCCAGTAGTATTCAGACAGACCAGCTGAGAGCTTTCTTT TRBV19 few TRBJ1-1 NA
CSVGQETQYF TGCAGCGTCGGCCAAGAGACCCAGTACTTC TRBV29-1 many TRBJ2-5 NA
CASSLNSGRDYEQYF TGTGCCAGCAGTTTAAATAGCGGGAGGGACTACGAGCAGTACTTC TRBV27 NA TRBJ2-7 TRBD2
CASSSIGGYNEQFF TGTGCCAGCAGCTCTATCGGGGGGTACAATGAGCAGTTCTTC TRBV7-3 NA TRBJ2-1 TRBD2
CASSDDRNEQFF TGTGCCAGCAGTGACGACAGAAATGAGCAGTTCTTC TRBV2 few TRBJ2-1 NA
CASSSGETQYF TGTGCCAGTAGTAGCGGGGAGACCCAGTACTTC TRBV19 NA TRBJ2-5 NA
CASSFGEGSPLHF TGTGCCAGCAGCTTTGGGGAGGGTTCACCCCTCCACTTT TRBV9 NA TRBJ1-6 NA
CASSGGTGDLTEAFF TGTGCCAGCAGTGGCGGGACAGGGGACCTCACTGAAGCTTTCTTT TRBV28 few TRBJ1-1 TRBD1
CASSFTGATEAFF TGCGCCAGCAGCTTTACAGGGGCGACTGAAGCTTTCTTT TRBV5-1 few TRBJ1-1 TRBD1
CASTPGLAGVNEQFF TGTGCCAGCACCCCAGGACTAGCGGGAGTGAATGAGCAGTTCTTC TRBV11-2 few TRBJ2-1 TRBD2
CASSRSVTGNTIYF TGTGCCAGCAGTCGGAGCGTAACTGGAAACACCATATATTTT TRBV28 many TRBJ1-3 NA
CASSPRPDYMTDTQYF TGTGCCAGCTCACCACGTCCGGACTACATGACAGATACGCAGTATTTT TRBV18 NA TRBJ2-3 NA